A selection of T cell receptor beta chains follows, all from one sample in a study of blood T cell repertoires in COVID-19. Profiling relied on immunoSEQ multiplex PCR, and the TCRdb table lists in-frame clones only, not all of them. Counted here are some 140,000 clones, around three quarters occurring once; the ten biggest clones make up approximately 3.6%. Sequencing input: peripheral blood. These receptors were obtained from a man aged 55 to 70 with acute or convalescent COVID-19. Both conserved end residues are part of each CDR3.

V | CDR3
TRBV14 | CASSPLGLAGVGEQFF
TRBV27 | CASSNSGLANYGYTF
TRBV7-9 | CASSPPRGRTSEYF
TRBV28 | CASSSSWVNNQPQHF
TRBV28 | CASIGRYNSPLHF
TRBV19 | CASSPGTGQGTEAFF
TRBV2 | CASSASGTGISPLHF
TRBV21-1 | CASSTPGLAGVNGPGELFF
TRBV19 | CASGGRGTGELFF
TRBV19 | CASSTPGQGKDTQYF
TRBV24-1 | CATSDSTSGTGELFF
TRBV9 | CASSAQPSGRETQYF
TRBV7-9 | CASSLGMLGQFF
TRBV19 | CASSTSRVVAEQYF
TRBV4-2 | CASSQAHSQGNGYTF
TRBV29-1 | CSGAGGNEQFF
TRBV3-1/TRBV3-2 | CASSHMDRGHETQYF
TRBV10-3 | CAIRAGFSNQPQHF
TRBV13 | CASSSVAGLANTGELFF
TRBV29-1 | CSVDSDRVVTEAFF
TRBV6-1 | CASSEIRFRQGRIGQPQHF
TRBV19 | CASSMGVSGSNEDTQYF
TRBV7-9 | CASSDPVFTEAFF
TRBV20-1 | CSASKGRGMNTEAFF
TRBV6-6 | CASNREGSGELFF
TRBV9 | CASSVTSGATYEQYF
TRBV9 | CASSSWTSGASYNEQFF
TRBV7-2 | CASSSFGTGDEKLFF
TRBV9 | CASSVGRESGTLFF
TRBV5-4 | CASSFSGSGRVREQFF
TRBV18 | CASSQNSEETQYF
TRBV3-1/TRBV3-2 | CASSLAVAGGTGELFF
TRBV5-5 | CASSLEAGRGTEAFF
TRBV9 | CASSVTAGPGRGEDTQYF
TRBV2 | CASSVVVAFF
TRBV28 | CASSWDRVRGTEAFF
TRBV14 | CASSPPGLTASYEQYF
TRBV30 | CAWSGRRNEKLFF
TRBV7-2 | CASSPMTGSNEQFF
TRBV19 | CASSITQGEQETQYF
TRBV7-3 | CASSPGTGRGGELFF
TRBV3-1/TRBV3-2 | CASSQNSGSPYEQYF
TRBV27 | CASSIGQGEQETQYF
TRBV12-3/TRBV12-4 | CASSFGPTYEQYF
TRBV4-2 | CASSQDRQGHQPQHF
TRBV27 | CASSLSAGPYEQYF
TRBV19 | CASSIDRVETQYF
TRBV11-3 | CASSLEGVNTEAFF
TRBV7-9 | CASSLVPGQDNEKLFF
TRBV5-1 | CASSWGQGTDGYTF
TRBV5-1 | CASSPNRDYGYTF
TRBV28 | CASSGGSSYNEQFF